The 20 T cell receptor beta chains presented below share a single source sample, sequenced in a study of chronic HIV infection and antiretroviral therapy. Using its own MiXCR run on the 5' RACE reads, TCRdb lists one record per CDR3 protein. This sample has 45,000 to 60,000 distinct CDR3 sequences, with 19% found just once. Sample: peripheral blood. These receptors originate from an adult who had HIV and had not received antiretroviral therapy, or was an uninfected healthy control (not recorded which).

The chain has TRBV6-1 and TRBJ1-4; D is uncertain. CDR1 is MNHNS, CDR2 SASEGT, per germline. V was shortened by 8 bases and J by 8 bases, with 15 bases between the two germline ends. This CDR3 has 13 amino acids. The CDR3 sequence is CASGSAWEEKLFF. The CDR3 nucleotides read TGTGCCAGCGGCAGCGCTTGGGAAGAAAAACTGTTTTTT.

This clonotype has just a few counts. The chain employs TRBV29-1 and TRBJ2-2; 10 positions agree with TRBD2. CDR1 and CDR2 from the germline V gene are SQVTM and ANQGSEA. Trimming removed 6 bases from V and 6 bases from J; junction bases left unmatched: 10. The CDR3 runs 15 residues. In DNA, the CDR3 is TGCAGCGTCGCGCCGGGACTAGCGTCCGCCGGGGAGCTGTTTTTT. This codes for CSVAPGLASAGELFF.

The chain recombines TRBV29-1 with TRBJ2-5; the match to TRBD2 covers 7 bases. CDR1 SQVTM and CDR2 ANQGSEA come from the germline V gene. The CDR3 spans 16 residues. J was trimmed by 9 bases and V by 0 bases; bases with no gene match: 16. The chain's CDR3 is CSVEEFWRGSSVSQYF. In DNA, the CDR3 is TGCAGCGTTGAAGAATTCTGGCGGGGGAGTTCCGTGTCCCAGTACTTC.

Only a few counts were recorded for this clonotype. V and J are TRBV6-5 and TRBJ2-6; 7 nucleotides line up with TRBD1. V trimming: 10 bases; J trimming: 0 bases; junction bases outside the gene matches: 6. The CDR3 is 15 residues long. Germline-derived CDR1 and CDR2 are MNHEY and SVGAGI. The CDR3 protein is CATGTAHSGANVLTF. The CDR3 DNA reads TGTGCCACCGGGACAGCCCACTCTGGGGCCAACGTCCTGACTTTC.

This clonotype was counted a few times. The V and J genes are TRBV28 and TRBJ1-2; 7 bases match TRBD1. The V gene's germline CDR1 is MDHEN and CDR2 SYDVKM. V gave up 6 bases and J gave up 0 bases; unmatched junction bases: 4. The CDR3 runs 14 residues. The CDR3 here is CASRRDSPNYGYTF. DNA of the CDR3: TGTGCCAGCAGGAGGGACAGCCCTAACTATGGCTACACCTTC.

This clonotype appeared a few times. V usage is TRBV30 and J usage is TRBJ2-5; D perhaps matches TRBD1 (6 bases). This CDR3 spans 14 amino acids. V lost 3 bases to trimming and J lost 4 bases, with 15 bases between them. Germline values: CDR1 GTSNPN, CDR2 SVGIG (reference sequence). CDR3 DNA sequence: TGTGCCTGGAGGGGAGTGGGGGCGGGAGAGACCCAGTACTTC. Encoded protein: CAWRGVGAGETQYF.

The chain is built from TRBV20-1 and TRBJ2-7; TRBD1 matches at 7 bases. Germline values: CDR1 DFQATT, CDR2 SNEGSKA (reference sequence). This CDR3 spans 14 amino acids. The junction had 7 bases not matched to a gene; V was cut back by 5 bases and J by 0 bases. The CDR3 reads CSAHRGASSYEQYF. The CDR3 DNA is TGCAGTGCTCACAGGGGCGCTAGCTCCTACGAGCAGTACTTC.

The chain couples TRBV29-1 to TRBJ2-1, with D perhaps matching TRBD1 or TRBD2 (5 bases each). The CDR3 is made up of 15 amino acids. CDR1 is SQVTM, CDR2 ANQGSEA, per germline. V was shortened by 3 bases and J by 9 bases, with 21 bases between the two germline ends. CDR3 region: CSVDTGLEAQFEQFF. The DNA of the CDR3 is TGCAGCGTTGATACAGGACTCGAAGCTCAATTTGAGCAGTTCTTC.

This clonotype was seen more than once but under ten times. V is TRBV29-1 and J is TRBJ2-3; D is undetermined. CDR1 is SQVTM and CDR2 is ANQGSEA in the germline V gene. The CDR3 consists of 13 residues. Deletions cut 5 bases from V and 10 bases from J, with 19 bases between. In DNA form, the CDR3 reads TGCAGCGTTCGAAGTATGGAGTCCGACTCGCAGTATTTT. Translation gives CSVRSMESDSQYF.

The rearrangement uses TRBV18 and TRBJ1-1, with D uncertain. The germline CDR1 and CDR2 sequences are KGHSH and LQKENI. Trimming took off 2 bases at V and 6 bases at J, with 10 bases between the two ends. This CDR3 has 13 residues. In DNA form, the CDR3 reads TGTGCCAGCTCACCAGGGATCGGTGCTGAAGCTTTCTTT. Translated, it gives CASSPGIGAEAFF.

The chain recombines TRBV28 with TRBJ2-6, with TRBD2 as a possible D gene (6 bases). Looked up from germline, CDR1 is MDHEN and CDR2 is SYDVKM. The CDR3 has 16 amino acids. Trimming pared 6 bases from V and 0 bases from J, leaving 12 bases between. This CDR3 reads CASSPTGVSGANVLTF. Here the CDR3 DNA reads TGTGCCAGCAGCCCGACGGGGGTCTCTGGGGCCAACGTCCTGACTTTC.

The chain has TRBV6-5 and TRBJ2-7; D unclear. Germline V gene data show CDR1 as MNHEY and CDR2 as SVGAGI. CDR3 length: 13 amino acids. With 2 bases removed from V and 3 bases from J, the gap between germline ends came to 8 bases. The CDR3, as DNA: TGTGCCAGCAGTTACGCTTTTTTCTACGAGCAGTACTTC. It translates to CASSYAFFYEQYF.

The genes are TRBV5-1 and TRBJ1-1; D gene unclear. V lost 4 bases to trimming and J lost 1 base, with 20 bases between them. This CDR3 region has 17 residues. The germline CDR1 and CDR2 sequences are SGHRS and YFSETQ. The DNA of the CDR3 is TGCGCCAGCAGCCGTCGGGCCTTATCCACTACGAACACTGAAGCTTTCTTT. Protein sequence: CASSRRALSTTNTEAFF.

CDR3 in amino acids: CASSFYPGLARPADTYEQYF. CDR3 in DNA: TGTGCCAGCAGCTTCTACCCGGGACTAGCGAGACCCGCAGATACCTACGAGCAGTACTTC. The chain employs TRBV6-2 or TRBV6-3 and TRBJ2-7; 10 nucleotides match TRBD2. The V segment lost 6 bases and the J segment 2 bases; nucleotides outside the gene matches: 22. Germline assignment: CDR1 MNHEY and CDR2 SVGEGT. This CDR3 comprises 20 residues.

The V gene is TRBV28, the J gene TRBJ1-1; D gene unclear. The CDR3 totals 13 residues. Trimming pared 5 bases from V and 1 base from J, leaving 8 bases between. CDR1 MDHEN and CDR2 SYDVKM come from the germline V gene. The CDR3 region has the DNA TGTGCCAGCAGTCCCGCCGCGAACACTGAAGCTTTCTTT. It translates to CASSPAANTEAFF.

In this sample, this clonotype turned up a few times. This chain connects TRBV4-1 to TRBJ2-7, with D unresolved. CDR1 and CDR2 from the germline V gene are MGHRA and YSYEKL. CDR3 length: 13 residues. Trimming took off 6 bases at V and 7 bases at J, with 16 bases between the two ends. The CDR3 protein is CASRPTGVGEQYF. The CDR3 DNA reads TGCGCCAGCAGACCTACCGGCGTCGGGGAGCAGTACTTC.

The chain carries TRBV13 and TRBJ2-1; D may match TRBD1 or TRBD2 (6 bases each). The germline V gene encodes CDR1 PRHDT and CDR2 FYEKMQ (reference sequence). The V gene lost 1 base and the J gene lost 7 bases, with 11 bases spanning the gap. The CDR3 consists of 14 residues. DNA of the CDR3: TGTGCCAGCAGCTTAGTAATAGGGGGGAATGAGCAGTTCTTC. Translated, it gives CASSLVIGGNEQFF. Full variable domain (remainder filled in from reference TRBV13 and TRBJ2-1): AAGVIQSPRHLIKEKRETATLKCYPIPRHDTVYWYQQGPGQDPQFLISFYEKMQSDKGSIPDRFSAQQFSDYHSELNMSSLELGDSALYFCASSLVIGGNEQFFGPGTRLTVL.

J is TRBJ1-1 and V is TRBV29-1; D is unclear. Germline values: CDR1 SQVTM, CDR2 ANQGSEA. The CDR3 loop spans 13 amino acids. Trimming removed 5 bases from V and 2 bases from J, with 12 bases in between. The CDR3 nucleotides read TGCAGCGTTCGGGGTCAGCTAAACACTGAAGCTTTCTTT. This gives the protein CSVRGQLNTEAFF.

CDR3 sequence reads: CASSPGGSGDYEQYF. For the CDR3, the DNA is TGTGCCAGCAGTCCCGGTGGGAGCGGGGACTACGAGCAGTACTTC. V and J are TRBV28 and TRBJ2-7; 7 nucleotides match TRBD2. J lost 3 bases, V lost 5 bases, and 10 bases had no gene match. The CDR3 runs to 15 residues. Per germline, CDR1 MDHEN and CDR2 SYDVKM.

The sample holds a few counts of this clonotype. The chain links TRBV28 to TRBJ2-1; 7 nucleotides agree with TRBD1. The germline V gene encodes CDR1 MDHEN and CDR2 SYDVKM. Losses at the gene ends were 6 bases for V and 0 bases for J; bases not matched to a gene: 8. CDR3 length: 16 amino acids. This chain's CDR3 is CASRAQGDNSYNEQFF. As DNA, the CDR3 is TGTGCCAGCAGAGCCCAGGGGGACAACTCCTACAATGAGCAGTTCTTC.